This T cell receptor (beta chain) was sequenced for a study of sequential checkpoint blockade in melanoma. Study-wide background: DNA from over 80 pretreatment tumor samples underwent TCRβ immunosequencing. Matched biopsies came pretreatment and at week 13 for approximately 21 patients.

Data came from immunoSEQ multiplex PCR; TCRdb stores just in-frame clones and leaves some out. This sample has about 1,200 clones, with more than 20% found just once. Treatment noted: randomized to nivolumab then ipilimumab (arm A) or the reverse (arm B). DNA-damaging chemotherapy had not been given to any patient beforehand. The input for sequencing was tumor tissue (inferred from file names), taken from a patient given nivolumab and ipilimumab in sequence. This TCR was recovered from a human donor with melanoma.

The CDR3: CASSPGMDGPLRWEQYF. The CDR3 nucleotides read TGTGCCAGCAGCCCAGGAATGGACGGACCGCTACGGTGGGAGCAGTACTTC. The chain carries TRBV14 and TRBJ2-7; unclear D gene. The CDR3 sequence is 17 residues long. Germline CDR1 SGHDN, CDR2 FVKESK. Trimming cost V 4 bases and J 7 bases, with 26 bases left between them.